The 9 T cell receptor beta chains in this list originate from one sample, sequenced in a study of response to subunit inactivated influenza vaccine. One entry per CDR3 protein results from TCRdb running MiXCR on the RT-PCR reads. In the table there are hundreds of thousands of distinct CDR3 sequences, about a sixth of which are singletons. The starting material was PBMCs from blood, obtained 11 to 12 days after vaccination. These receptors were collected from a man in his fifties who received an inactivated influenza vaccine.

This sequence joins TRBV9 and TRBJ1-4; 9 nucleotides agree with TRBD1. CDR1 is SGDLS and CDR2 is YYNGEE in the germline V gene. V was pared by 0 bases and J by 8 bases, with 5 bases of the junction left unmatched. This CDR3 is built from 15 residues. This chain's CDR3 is CASSVAGQGGEKLFF. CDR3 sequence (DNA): TGTGCCAGCAGCGTAGCGGGACAGGGTGGGGAAAAACTGTTTTTT.

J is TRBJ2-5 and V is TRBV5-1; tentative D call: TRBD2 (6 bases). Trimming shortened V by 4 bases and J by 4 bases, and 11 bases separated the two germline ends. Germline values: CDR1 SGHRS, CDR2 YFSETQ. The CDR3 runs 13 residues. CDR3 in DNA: TGCGCCAGCAGCGGGAGGTCTCTAGAGACCCAGTACTTC. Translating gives CASSGRSLETQYF. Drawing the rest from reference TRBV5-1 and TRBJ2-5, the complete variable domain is KAGVTQTPRYLIKTRGQQVTLSCSPISGHRSVSWYQQTPGQGLQFLFEYFSETQRNKGNFPGRFSGRQFSNSRSEMNVSTLELGDSALYLCASSGRSLETQYFGPGTRLLVL.

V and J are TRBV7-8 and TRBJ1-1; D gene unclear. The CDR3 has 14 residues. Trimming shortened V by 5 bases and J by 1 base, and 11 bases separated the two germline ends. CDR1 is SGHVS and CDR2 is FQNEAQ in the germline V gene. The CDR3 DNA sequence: TGTGCCAGCAGCAACCCGACGGAGAACACTGAAGCTTTCTTT. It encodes CASSNPTENTEAFF. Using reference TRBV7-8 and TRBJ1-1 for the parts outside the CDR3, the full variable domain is GAGVSQSPRYKVAKRGQDVALRCDPISGHVSLFWYQQALGQGPEFLTYFQNEAQLDKSGLPSDRFFAERPEGSVSTLKIQRTQQEDSAVYLCASSNPTENTEAFFGQGTRLTVV.

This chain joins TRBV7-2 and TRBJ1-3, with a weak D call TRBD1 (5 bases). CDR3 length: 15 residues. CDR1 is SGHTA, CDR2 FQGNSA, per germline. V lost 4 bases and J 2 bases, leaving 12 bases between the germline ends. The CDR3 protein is CASSSQGLAGNTIYF. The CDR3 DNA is TGTGCCAGCAGCTCTCAGGGACTCGCTGGAAACACCATATATTTT.

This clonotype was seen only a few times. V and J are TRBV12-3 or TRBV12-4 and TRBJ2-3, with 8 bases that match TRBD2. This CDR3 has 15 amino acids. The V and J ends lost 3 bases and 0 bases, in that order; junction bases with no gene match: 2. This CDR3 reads CASSFGLASTDTQYF. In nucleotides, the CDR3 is TGTGCCAGCAGTTTCGGACTAGCTAGCACAGATACGCAGTATTTT.

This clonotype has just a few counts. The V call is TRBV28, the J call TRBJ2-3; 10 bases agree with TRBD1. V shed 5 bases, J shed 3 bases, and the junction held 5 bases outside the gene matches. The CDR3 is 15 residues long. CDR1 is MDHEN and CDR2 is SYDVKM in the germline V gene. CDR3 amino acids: CASSVRGQGTDTQYF. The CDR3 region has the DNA TGTGCCAGCAGTGTAAGGGGACAGGGGACAGATACGCAGTATTTT.

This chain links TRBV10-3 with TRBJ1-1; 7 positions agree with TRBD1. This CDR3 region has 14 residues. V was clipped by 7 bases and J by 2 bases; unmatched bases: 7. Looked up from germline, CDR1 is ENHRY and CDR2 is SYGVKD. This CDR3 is CAIKGDRSNTEAFF. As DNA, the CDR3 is TGTGCCATCAAAGGGGACAGATCAAACACTGAAGCTTTCTTT.

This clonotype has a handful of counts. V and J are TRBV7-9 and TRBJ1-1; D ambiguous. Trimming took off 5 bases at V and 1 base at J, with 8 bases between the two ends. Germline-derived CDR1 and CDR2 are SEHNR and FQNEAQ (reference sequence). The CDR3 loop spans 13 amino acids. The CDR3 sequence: CASSAVQNTEAFF. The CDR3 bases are TGTGCCAGCAGCGCCGTACAGAACACTGAAGCTTTCTTT.

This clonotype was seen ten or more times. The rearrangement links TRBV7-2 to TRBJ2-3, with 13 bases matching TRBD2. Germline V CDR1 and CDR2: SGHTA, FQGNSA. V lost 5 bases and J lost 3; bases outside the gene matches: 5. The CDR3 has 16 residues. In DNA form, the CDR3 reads TGTGCCAGCAGCGGAACTAGCGGGGGGGCGACAGATACGCAGTATTTT. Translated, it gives CASSGTSGGATDTQYF.